This TCR beta chain was retrieved from a study of T cells in women clearing cervical HPV infection. This CDR3 comprises 14 residues. The germline V and J ends were trimmed by 2 bases and 3 bases, with 11 bases remaining between them. Germline CDR1 reads KGHSH; CDR2 reads LQKENI. Libraries were prepared by immunoSEQ multiplex PCR; TCRdb keeps only in-frame clonotypes and omits some of them. This table holds approximately 35,000 clones. Turning to this clone: Read data end 3 residues before the CDR3 end; the end is taken from the germline J gene.

Prevalent HPV16 infections were excluded; only incident single HPV16 infections included. The rearrangement uses TRBV18 and TRBJ2-7, with D perhaps matching TRBD1 (6 bases). This TCR came from a woman aged 18 to 75 with a cervical HPV16 infection that either progressed to CIN3+ or cleared (not recorded which). Input material: blood buffy coat. Partial CDR3 DNA: TGTGCCAGCTCACCAGCAGGGGAAGGCTACGAG. Translation gives CASSPAGEGYE. The whole CDR3 reads CASSPAGEGYEQYF.